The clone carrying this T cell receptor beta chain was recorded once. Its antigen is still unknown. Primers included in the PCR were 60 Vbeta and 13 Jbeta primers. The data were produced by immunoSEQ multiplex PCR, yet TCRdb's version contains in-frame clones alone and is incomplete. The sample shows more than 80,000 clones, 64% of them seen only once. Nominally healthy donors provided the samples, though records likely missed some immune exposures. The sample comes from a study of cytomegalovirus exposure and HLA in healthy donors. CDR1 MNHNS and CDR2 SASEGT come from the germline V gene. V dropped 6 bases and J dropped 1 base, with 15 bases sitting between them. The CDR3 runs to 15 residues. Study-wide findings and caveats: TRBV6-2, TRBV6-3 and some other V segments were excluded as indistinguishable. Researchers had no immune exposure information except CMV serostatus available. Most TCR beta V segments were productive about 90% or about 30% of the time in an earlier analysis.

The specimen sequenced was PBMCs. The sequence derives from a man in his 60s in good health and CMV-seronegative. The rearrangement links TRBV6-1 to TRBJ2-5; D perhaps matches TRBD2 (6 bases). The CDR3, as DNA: TGTGCCAGCAGAACTAGTTTGGGACTCCAAGAGACCCAGTACTTC. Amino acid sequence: CASRTSLGLQETQYF.